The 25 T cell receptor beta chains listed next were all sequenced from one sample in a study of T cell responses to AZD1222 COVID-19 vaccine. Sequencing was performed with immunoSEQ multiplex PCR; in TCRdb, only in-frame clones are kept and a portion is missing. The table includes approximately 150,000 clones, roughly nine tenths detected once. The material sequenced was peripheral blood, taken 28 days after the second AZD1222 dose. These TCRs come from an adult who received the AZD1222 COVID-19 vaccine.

CDR3 nucleotides: TGTGCCAGCAGGAGGGCAACTAGCACAGATACGCAGTATTTT. Its protein is CASRRATSTDTQYF. This chain links TRBV7-2 with TRBJ2-3; D is perhaps TRBD2 (5 bases). Germline lookup yields CDR1 SGHTA and CDR2 FQGNSA. V lost 6 bases, J lost 0 bases, and 10 bases lay in between. CDR3 length equals 14 residues.

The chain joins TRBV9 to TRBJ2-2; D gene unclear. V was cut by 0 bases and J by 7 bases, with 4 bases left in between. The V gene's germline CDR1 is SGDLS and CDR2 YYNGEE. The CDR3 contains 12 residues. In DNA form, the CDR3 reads TGTGCCAGCAGCGTAGTTTTCGGGGAGCTGTTTTTT. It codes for CASSVVFGELFF.

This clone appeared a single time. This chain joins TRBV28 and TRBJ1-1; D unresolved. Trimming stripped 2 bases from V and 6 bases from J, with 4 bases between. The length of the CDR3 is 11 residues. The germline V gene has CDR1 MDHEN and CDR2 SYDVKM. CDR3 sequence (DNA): TGTGCCAGCAGTTTAAAGTCTGAAGCTTTCTTT. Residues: CASSLKSEAFF.

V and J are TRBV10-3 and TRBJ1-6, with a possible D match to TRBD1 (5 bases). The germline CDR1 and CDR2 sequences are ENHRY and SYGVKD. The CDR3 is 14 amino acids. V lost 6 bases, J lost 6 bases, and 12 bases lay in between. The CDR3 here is CAIRVGTGNSPLHF. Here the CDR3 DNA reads TGTGCCATCAGAGTCGGGACCGGTAATTCACCCCTCCACTTT.

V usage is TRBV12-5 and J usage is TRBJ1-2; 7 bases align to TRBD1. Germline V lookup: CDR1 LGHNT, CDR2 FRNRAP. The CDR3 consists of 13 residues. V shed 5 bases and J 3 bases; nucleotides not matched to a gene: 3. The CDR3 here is CASGIDRDYGYTF. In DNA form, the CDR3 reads TGTGCTAGTGGTATCGACAGGGACTATGGCTACACCTTC. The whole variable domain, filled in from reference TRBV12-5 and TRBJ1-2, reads DARVTQTPRHKVTEMGQEVTMRCQPILGHNTVFWYRQTMMQGLELLAYFRNRAPLDDSGMPKDRFSAEMPDATLATLKIQPSEPRDSAVYFCASGIDRDYGYTFGSGTRLTVV.

The CDR3 DNA is TGTGCCAGCAGCATGTCACAGGGGGTAGGAGAGACCCAGTACTTC. Translating gives CASSMSQGVGETQYF. The chain has TRBV7-2 and TRBJ2-5, with TRBD1 identical over 8 bases. This CDR3 is 15 amino acids long. CDR1 and CDR2 from the germline V gene are SGHTA and FQGNSA. The trim removed 5 bases at V and 4 bases at J, leaving 9 bases unmatched.

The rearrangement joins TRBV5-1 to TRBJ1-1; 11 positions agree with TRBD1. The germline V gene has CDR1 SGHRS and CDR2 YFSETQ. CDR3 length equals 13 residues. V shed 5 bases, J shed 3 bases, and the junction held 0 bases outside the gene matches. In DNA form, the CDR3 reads TGCGCCAGCAGGGGACAGGGGGACACTGAAGCTTTCTTT. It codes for CASRGQGDTEAFF.

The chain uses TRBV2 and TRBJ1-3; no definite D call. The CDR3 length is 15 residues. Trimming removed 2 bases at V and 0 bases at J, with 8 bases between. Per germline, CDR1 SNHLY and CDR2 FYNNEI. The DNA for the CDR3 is TGTGCCAGCAGTGAAAGTGATTTCTCTGGAAACACCATATATTTT. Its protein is CASSESDFSGNTIYF.

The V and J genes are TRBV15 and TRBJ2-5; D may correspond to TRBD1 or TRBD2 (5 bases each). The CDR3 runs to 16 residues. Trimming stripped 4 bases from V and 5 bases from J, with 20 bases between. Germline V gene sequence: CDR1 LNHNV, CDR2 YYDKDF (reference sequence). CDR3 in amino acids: CATSTPLGRGGETQYF. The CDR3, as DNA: TGTGCCACCAGCACCCCCTTGGGACGGGGCGGGGAGACCCAGTACTTC.

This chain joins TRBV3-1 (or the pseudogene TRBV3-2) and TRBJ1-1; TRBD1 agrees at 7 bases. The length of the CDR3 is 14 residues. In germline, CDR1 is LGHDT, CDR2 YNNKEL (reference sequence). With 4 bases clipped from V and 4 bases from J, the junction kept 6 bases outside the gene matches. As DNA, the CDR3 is TGTGCCAGCAGCCTAAACAGGGGTGGCACTGAAGCTTTCTTT. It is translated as CASSLNRGGTEAFF.

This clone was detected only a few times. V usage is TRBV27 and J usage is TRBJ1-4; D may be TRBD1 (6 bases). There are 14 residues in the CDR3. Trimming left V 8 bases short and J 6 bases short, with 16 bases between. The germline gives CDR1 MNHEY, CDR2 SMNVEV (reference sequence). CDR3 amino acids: CASGWGGADEKLFF. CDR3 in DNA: TGTGCCAGCGGCTGGGGGGGGGCGGATGAAAAACTGTTTTTT.

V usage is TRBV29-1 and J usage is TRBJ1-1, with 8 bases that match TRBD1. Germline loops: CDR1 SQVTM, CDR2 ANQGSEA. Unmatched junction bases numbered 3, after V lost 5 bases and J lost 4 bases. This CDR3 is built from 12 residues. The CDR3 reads CSVTGGITEAFF. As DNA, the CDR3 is TGCAGCGTTACAGGGGGGATCACTGAAGCTTTCTTT.

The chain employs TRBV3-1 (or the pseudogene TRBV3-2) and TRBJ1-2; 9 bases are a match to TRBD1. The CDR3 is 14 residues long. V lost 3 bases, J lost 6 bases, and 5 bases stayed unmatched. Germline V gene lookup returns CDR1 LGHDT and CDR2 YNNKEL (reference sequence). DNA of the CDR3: TGTGCCAGCAGCCACCGGACAGGGGTCGATGGCTACACCTTC. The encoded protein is CASSHRTGVDGYTF.

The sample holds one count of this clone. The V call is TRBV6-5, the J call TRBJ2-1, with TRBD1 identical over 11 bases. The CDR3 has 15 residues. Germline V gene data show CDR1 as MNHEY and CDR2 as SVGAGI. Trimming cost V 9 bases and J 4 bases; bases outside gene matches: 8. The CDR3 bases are TGTGCCAGTGAGACCGGGACAGGGGGGTACAATGAGCAGTTCTTC. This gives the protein CASETGTGGYNEQFF.

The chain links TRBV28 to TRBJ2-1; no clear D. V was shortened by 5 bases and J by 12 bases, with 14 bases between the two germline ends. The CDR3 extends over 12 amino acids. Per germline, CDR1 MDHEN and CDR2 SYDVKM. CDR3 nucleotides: TGTGCCAGCAGTGGCGGCCTAGGCGGGCAGTTCTTC. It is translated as CASSGGLGGQFF.

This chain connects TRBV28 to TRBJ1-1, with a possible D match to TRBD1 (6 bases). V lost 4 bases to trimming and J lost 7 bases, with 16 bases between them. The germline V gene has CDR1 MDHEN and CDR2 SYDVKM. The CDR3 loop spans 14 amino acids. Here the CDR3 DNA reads TGTGCCAGCAGTTCCAACCGGGACACCCATGAAGCTTTCTTT. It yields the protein CASSSNRDTHEAFF.

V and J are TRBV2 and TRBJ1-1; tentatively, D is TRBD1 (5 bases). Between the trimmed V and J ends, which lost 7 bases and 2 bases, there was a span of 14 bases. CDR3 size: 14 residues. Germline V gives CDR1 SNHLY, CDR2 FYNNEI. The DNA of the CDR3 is TGTGCCAGCAACACAGGACGGAGAAACACTGAAGCTTTCTTT. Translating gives CASNTGRRNTEAFF.

This CDR3 is CASSQDRGGARGEKLFF. The CDR3 DNA is TGTGCCAGCAGTCAAGACAGGGGAGGAGCCCGAGGGGAAAAACTGTTTTTT. This sequence joins TRBV7-8 and TRBJ1-4, with 8 bases lining up with TRBD1. J gave up 8 bases and V 6 bases, and 17 bases lay outside the gene matches. The CDR3 loop spans 17 amino acids. The germline V gene has CDR1 SGHVS and CDR2 FQNEAQ.

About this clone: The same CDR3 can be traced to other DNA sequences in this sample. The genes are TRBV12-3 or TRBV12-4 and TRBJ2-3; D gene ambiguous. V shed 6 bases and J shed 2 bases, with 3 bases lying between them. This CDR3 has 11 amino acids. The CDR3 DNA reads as TGTGCCAGCAGGGACACAGATACGCAGTATTTT. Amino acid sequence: CASRDTDTQYF.

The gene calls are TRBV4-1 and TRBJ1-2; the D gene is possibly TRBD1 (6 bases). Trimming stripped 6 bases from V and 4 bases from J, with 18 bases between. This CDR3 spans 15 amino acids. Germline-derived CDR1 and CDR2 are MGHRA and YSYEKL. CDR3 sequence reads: CASRSRQGNPYGYTF. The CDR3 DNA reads TGCGCCAGCAGGTCTCGCCAGGGGAACCCCTATGGCTACACCTTC.

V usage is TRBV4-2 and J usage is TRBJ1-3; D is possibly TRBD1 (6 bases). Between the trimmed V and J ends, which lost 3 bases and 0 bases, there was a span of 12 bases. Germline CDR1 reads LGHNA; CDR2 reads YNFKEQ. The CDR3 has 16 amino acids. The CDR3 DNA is TGTGCCAGCAGCCATCGACAGGTCAACTCTGGAAACACCATATATTTT. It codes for CASSHRQVNSGNTIYF.

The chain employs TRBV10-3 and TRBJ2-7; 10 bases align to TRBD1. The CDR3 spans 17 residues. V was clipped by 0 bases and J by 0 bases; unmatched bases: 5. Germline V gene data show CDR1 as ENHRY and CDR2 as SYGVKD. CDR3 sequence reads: CAISESDGQGDSYEQYF. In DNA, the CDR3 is TGTGCCATCAGTGAGTCTGACGGACAGGGGGACTCCTACGAGCAGTACTTC.

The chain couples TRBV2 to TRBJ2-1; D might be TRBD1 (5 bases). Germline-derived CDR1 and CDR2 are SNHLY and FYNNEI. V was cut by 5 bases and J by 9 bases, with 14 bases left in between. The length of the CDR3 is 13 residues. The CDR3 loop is CASSSASQGEQFF. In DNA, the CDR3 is TGTGCCAGCAGTTCCGCAAGCCAGGGTGAGCAGTTCTTC.

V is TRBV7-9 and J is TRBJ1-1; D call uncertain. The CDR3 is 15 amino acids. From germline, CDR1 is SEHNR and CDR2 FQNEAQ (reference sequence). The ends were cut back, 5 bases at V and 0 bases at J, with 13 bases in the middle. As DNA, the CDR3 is TGTGCCAGCAGCCCCCCCCAGAACATGAACACTGAAGCTTTCTTT. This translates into CASSPPQNMNTEAFF.

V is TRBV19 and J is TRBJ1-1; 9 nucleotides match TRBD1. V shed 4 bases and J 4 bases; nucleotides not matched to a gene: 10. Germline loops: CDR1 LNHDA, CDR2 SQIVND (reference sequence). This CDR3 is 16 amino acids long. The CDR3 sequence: CASSKGPGQGITEAFF. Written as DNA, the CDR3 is TGTGCCAGTAGTAAGGGACCGGGACAGGGTATCACTGAAGCTTTCTTT.